This record concerns one T cell receptor (beta chain) sequence. Its antigen target is currently unknown. The record has no base qualities; no much larger clone is one base away. The collaborating institutions used their own protocols to collect whole blood in K2EDTA tubes. For TCRbeta analysis, collaborator samples were shipped as frozen whole blood, as isolated PBMCs, or as DNA extracted from either sample type. This specimen belongs to a study of blood T cell repertoires in COVID-19 (TCRdb year 2020). Study-level background: Collaborator samples came from the United States, Italy and Spain and covered acute and convalescent phases of COVID-19. The material from the prospective study consisted of cDNA or gDNA derived from T cells, B-cell-depleted T cells, or PBMCs. Subjects who had been exposed to COVID-19, were actively infected with it, or had recovered from it provided the deeply sampled blood TCRbeta repertoires that made up the dataset. A freely available public database, intended as a resource for researchers studying the immune response to SARS-CoV-2, is where the repertoires were released. The samples were drawn from the first 160 participants of the ongoing ImmuneRACE study and from 1,254 subjects provided by 6 global collaborators. Sample metadata almost always included a de-identified subject ID, COVID-19 status, age in years and sex. Where available, HLA class I and class II types were obtained from metadata supplied by the sample provider rather than from assay-based typing. Overall study outcomes, separate from this receptor: The amount of clinical and demographic metadata varied by source and participant and was provided uncurated.

V was cut back by 1 base and J by 7 bases, leaving a gap of 14 bases between them. In the germline V gene (reference sequence), CDR1 corresponds to GTSNPN and CDR2 to SVGIG. The CDR3 holds 14 amino acids from the cysteine to the phenylalanine. Only the CDR3 part of the read is kept: 42 bases, read in frame from the first base. TCRbeta CDR3 regions were amplified from genomic DNA by means of the immunoSEQ Assay, a bias-controlled multiplex PCR. The original methods were these. Nucleated cell counts per sample were estimated from amplification of reference gene primers within the assay. Sequence reads were collapsed and filtered to measure the absolute abundance of every unique TCRbeta CDR3 rearrangement. Productive Simpson clonality was computed per sample as the square root of Simpson's diversity index over productive rearrangements. TCRdb's version of the immuneACCESS table is confined to in-frame rearrangements and falls short of the full clone set. An unresolved V gene accounts for under half of the shortfall where checked; the remainder is of unknown origin. V, J and clone size were drawn from that table, and D and trimming were deduced from the DNA. This sample is represented by 120,000 to 150,000 clones; about 85% of them were singletons. The ten largest clones represent approximately 2.5% of the sample.

This chain joins TRBV30 to TRBJ1-5; matching of 6 bases hints at TRBD1 as the D gene. Material: peripheral blood. The receptor's source is a human donor with acute or convalescent COVID-19. The donor label of this sample is uncertain. The CDR3 region: CAWSGGQPGQPQHF. The nucleotides are TGTGCCTGGAGTGGGGGGCAGCCTGGCCAGCCCCAGCATTTT. The entire variable domain, with the stretches around the CDR3 drawn from the reference TRBV30 and TRBJ1-5 proteins, is SQTIHQWPATLVQPVGSPLSLECTVEGTSNPNLYWYRQAAGRGLQLLFYSVGIGQISSEVPQNLSASRPQDRQFILSSKKLLLSDSGFYLCAWSGGQPGQPQHFGDGTRLSIL.